This entry lists 13 T cell receptor beta chains sequenced from one sample in a study of beta chain features in type 1 diabetes. Expressed TCRB transcripts were sequenced, since all the RNA that had been isolated was reverse transcribed. The table came from immunoSEQ multiplex PCR; TCRdb's copy has only in-frame clones and leaves some out. The data contain 250,000 to 300,000 clones, under 8.5% of them singletons. Sample: central memory CD4+ T cells from blood. All receptors derive from a woman aged 18-35 years in good health.

This clone has just a few counts. The chain is built from TRBV11-2 and TRBJ1-2, with 9 bases identical to TRBD1. V was pared by 5 bases and J by 8 bases, with 3 bases of the junction left unmatched. The CDR3 has 12 amino acids. The germline CDR1 and CDR2 sequences are SGHAT and FQNNGV. CDR3 sequence (DNA): TGTGCCAGCAGCCGGACAGGGGTGGGCTACACCTTC. Its translation: CASSRTGVGYTF.

The rearrangement links TRBV7-8 to TRBJ2-7; possibly TRBD1 for D (5 bases). Germline V gene data show CDR1 as SGHVS and CDR2 as FQNEAQ. CDR3 length: 14 amino acids. With 0 bases removed from V and 3 bases from J, the gap between germline ends came to 9 bases. Written as DNA, the CDR3 is TGTGCCAGCAGCTTAGCGGGTCAGGGCTACGAGCAGTACTTC. Its protein product is CASSLAGQGYEQYF.

This chain joins TRBV27 and TRBJ2-7, with 10 bases matching TRBD1. Losses at the gene ends were 6 bases for V and 7 bases for J; bases not matched to a gene: 9. The CDR3 sequence is 14 residues long. The V gene's germline CDR1 is MNHEY and CDR2 SMNVEV (reference sequence). CDR3 sequence: CASSPRQGAGEQYV. Written as DNA, the CDR3 is TGTGCCAGCAGCCCACGACAGGGGGCCGGGGAGCAGTACGTC.

CDR3 in amino acids: CSADRGTTEAFF. DNA for the CDR3: TGCAGCGCGGACAGGGGAACCACTGAAGCTTTCTTT. The chain carries TRBV29-1 and TRBJ1-1, with TRBD1 matching 9 bases. V gave up 7 bases and J gave up 4 bases; unmatched junction bases: 4. Looked up from germline, CDR1 is SQVTM and CDR2 is ANQGSEA. CDR3 length: 12 residues.

This clone was seen only a few times. The chain uses TRBV7-6 and TRBJ2-1, with 12 bases fitting TRBD2. Germline CDR1 is SGHVS and CDR2 is FNYEAQ. Trimming cost V 4 bases and J 1 base; bases outside gene matches: 14. This CDR3 contains 20 residues. The CDR3 protein is CASSSPSSGRAPISYNEQFF. The CDR3 DNA follows: TGTGCCAGCAGCTCCCCTTCTAGCGGGAGGGCCCCTATTTCCTACAATGAGCAGTTCTTC. Variable domain in full (rest from reference TRBV7-6 and TRBJ2-1): GAGVSQSPRYKVTKRGQDVALRCDPISGHVSLYWYRQALGQGPEFLTYFNYEAQQDKSGLPNDRFSAERPEGSISTLTIQRTEQRDSAMYRCASSSPSSGRAPISYNEQFFGPGTRLTVL.

This chain joins TRBV19 and TRBJ2-1; TRBD2 might be the D (6 bases). The CDR3 runs 15 residues. V was cut by 3 bases and J by 6 bases, with 15 bases left in between. Germline V gene lookup returns CDR1 LNHDA and CDR2 SQIVND (reference sequence). The CDR3 protein is CASSISRVTSNEQFF. CDR3 nucleotides: TGTGCCAGTAGTATCTCTCGTGTGACTAGCAATGAGCAGTTCTTC.

The chain joins TRBV19 to TRBJ1-1; no firm D call. V was clipped by 6 bases and J by 5 bases, with 13 bases between them. This CDR3 spans 13 amino acids. Germline values: CDR1 LNHDA, CDR2 SQIVND (reference sequence). The CDR3 is CASRDAAATEAFF. CDR3 in DNA: TGTGCCAGTAGAGACGCTGCAGCAACTGAAGCTTTCTTT.

In its sample, this clone was seen a few times. At the DNA level, this CDR3 is encoded by other sequences in the same sample as well. The chain carries TRBV5-1 and TRBJ1-2; 7 bases map to TRBD1. This CDR3 region has 15 residues. Germline V lookup: CDR1 SGHRS, CDR2 YFSETQ. The V segment lost 0 bases and the J segment 1 base; nucleotides outside the gene matches: 3. In DNA form, the CDR3 reads TGCGCCAGCAGCTTGGGGGACAGAGATAACTATGGCTACACCTTC. This encodes CASSLGDRDNYGYTF.

The gene calls are TRBV2 and TRBJ2-7; 9 positions match TRBD2. CDR1 and CDR2 (germline): SNHLY, FYNNEI. Losses at the gene ends were 5 bases for V and 3 bases for J; bases not matched to a gene: 5. The CDR3 spans 14 residues. The CDR3 here is CASSWREGLYEQYF. The CDR3 coding sequence is TGTGCCAGCAGTTGGCGGGAGGGCCTCTACGAGCAGTACTTC.

V usage is TRBV10-1 and J usage is TRBJ1-1; no clear D gene. V was pared by 4 bases and J by 1 base, with 7 bases between. CDR3 length: 13 residues. Germline CDR1 reads WNHNN; CDR2 reads SYGVQD (reference sequence). CDR3 residues: CASSGISNTEAFF. The CDR3 DNA sequence: TGCGCCAGCAGTGGCATTTCGAACACTGAAGCTTTCTTT.

This clone was observed at least ten times. The genes are TRBV9 and TRBJ2-7; D unclear. Trimming took off 3 bases at V and 4 bases at J, with 8 bases between the two ends. Per the germline V gene, CDR1 is SGDLS and CDR2 is YYNGEE. This CDR3 is 12 amino acids long. This chain's CDR3 is CASSAEVYEQYF. CDR3 bases: TGTGCCAGCAGCGCCGAAGTTTACGAGCAGTACTTC.

The chain employs TRBV4-3 and TRBJ2-2, with D maybe TRBD1 (6 bases). CDR3 length: 16 residues. Germline V gene lookup returns CDR1 LGHNA and CDR2 YSLEER. With 3 bases removed from V and 1 base from J, the gap between germline ends came to 12 bases. CDR3 in amino acids: CASSHLQGQNTGELFF. CDR3 DNA: TGCGCCAGCAGCCACCTGCAGGGACAGAACACCGGGGAGCTGTTTTTT.

The chain joins TRBV5-1 to TRBJ1-2; 7 nucleotides line up with TRBD1. The V gene end was trimmed by 4 bases and the J gene end by 8 bases; junction bases not matched to a gene: 11. This CDR3 contains 14 residues. Germline CDR1 SGHRS, CDR2 YFSETQ. The CDR3 bases are TGCGCCAGCAGCCCCGACAGGGCCACTAAGGGCTACACCTTC. Translating gives CASSPDRATKGYTF.